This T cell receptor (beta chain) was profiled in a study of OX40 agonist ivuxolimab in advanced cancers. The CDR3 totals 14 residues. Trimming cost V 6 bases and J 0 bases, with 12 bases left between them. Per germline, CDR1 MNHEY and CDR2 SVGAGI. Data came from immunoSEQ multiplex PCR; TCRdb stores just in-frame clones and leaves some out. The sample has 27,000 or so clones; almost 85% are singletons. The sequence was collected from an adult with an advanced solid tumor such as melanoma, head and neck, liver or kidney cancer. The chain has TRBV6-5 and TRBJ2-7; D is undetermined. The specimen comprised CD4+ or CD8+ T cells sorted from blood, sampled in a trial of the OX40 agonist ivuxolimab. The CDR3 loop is CASRTESYSYEQYF. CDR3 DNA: TGTGCCAGCAGAACAGAATCTTACTCCTACGAGCAGTACTTC.